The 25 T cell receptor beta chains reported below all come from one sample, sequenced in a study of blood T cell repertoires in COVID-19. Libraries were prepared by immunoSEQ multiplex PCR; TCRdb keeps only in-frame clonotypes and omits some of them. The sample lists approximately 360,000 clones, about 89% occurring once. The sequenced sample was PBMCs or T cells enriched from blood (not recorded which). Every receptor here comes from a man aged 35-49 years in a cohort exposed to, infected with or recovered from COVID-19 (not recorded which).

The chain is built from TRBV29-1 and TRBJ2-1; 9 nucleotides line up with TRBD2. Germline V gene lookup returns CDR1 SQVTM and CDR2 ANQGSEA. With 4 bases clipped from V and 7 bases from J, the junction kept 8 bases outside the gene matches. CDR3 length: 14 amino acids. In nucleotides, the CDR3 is TGCAGCGTTGTAAGGCCCAGCGGGAGGAATGAGCAGTTCTTC. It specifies CSVVRPSGRNEQFF.

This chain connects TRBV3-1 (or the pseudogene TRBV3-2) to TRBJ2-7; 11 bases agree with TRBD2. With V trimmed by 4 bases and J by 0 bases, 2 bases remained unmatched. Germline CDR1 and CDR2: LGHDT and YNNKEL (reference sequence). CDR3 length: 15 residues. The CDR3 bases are TGTGCCAGCAGCCCCCTAGCGGGAGGCTCCTACGAGCAGTACTTC. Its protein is CASSPLAGGSYEQYF.

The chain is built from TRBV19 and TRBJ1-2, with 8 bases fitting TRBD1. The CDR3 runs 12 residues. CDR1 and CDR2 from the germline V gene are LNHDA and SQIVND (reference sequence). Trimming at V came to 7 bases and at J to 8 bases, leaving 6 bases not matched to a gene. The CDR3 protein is CASTRTGFGYTF. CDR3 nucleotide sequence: TGTGCCAGTACCCGGACAGGGTTCGGCTACACCTTC.

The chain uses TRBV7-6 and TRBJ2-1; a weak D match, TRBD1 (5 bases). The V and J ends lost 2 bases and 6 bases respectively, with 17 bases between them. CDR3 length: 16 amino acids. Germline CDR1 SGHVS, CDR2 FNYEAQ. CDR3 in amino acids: CASSLSGRAGLNEQFF. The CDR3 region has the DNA TGTGCCAGCAGCTTATCCGGCAGGGCAGGTCTCAATGAGCAGTTCTTC.

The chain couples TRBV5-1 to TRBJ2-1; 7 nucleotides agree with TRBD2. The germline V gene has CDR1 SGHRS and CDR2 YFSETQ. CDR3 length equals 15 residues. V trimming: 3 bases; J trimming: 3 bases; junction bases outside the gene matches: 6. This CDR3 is CASSSTGTNYNEQFF. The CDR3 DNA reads TGCGCCAGCAGCTCCACCGGGACTAACTACAATGAGCAGTTCTTC. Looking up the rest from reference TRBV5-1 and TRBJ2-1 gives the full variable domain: KAGVTQTPRYLIKTRGQQVTLSCSPISGHRSVSWYQQTPGQGLQFLFEYFSETQRNKGNFPGRFSGRQFSNSRSEMNVSTLELGDSALYLCASSSTGTNYNEQFFGPGTRLTVL.

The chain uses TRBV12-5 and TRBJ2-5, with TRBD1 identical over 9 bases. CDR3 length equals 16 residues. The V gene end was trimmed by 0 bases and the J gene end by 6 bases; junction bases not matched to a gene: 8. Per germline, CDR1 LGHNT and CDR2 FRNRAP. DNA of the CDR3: TGTGCTAGTGGTTTGGTCCCGGGACAGGGTATCCAGACCCAGTACTTC. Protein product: CASGLVPGQGIQTQYF.

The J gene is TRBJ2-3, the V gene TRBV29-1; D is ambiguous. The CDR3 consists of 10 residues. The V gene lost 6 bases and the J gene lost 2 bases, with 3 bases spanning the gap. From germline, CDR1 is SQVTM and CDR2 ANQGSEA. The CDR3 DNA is TGCAGCGTCTACACAGATACGCAGTATTTT. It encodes CSVYTDTQYF.

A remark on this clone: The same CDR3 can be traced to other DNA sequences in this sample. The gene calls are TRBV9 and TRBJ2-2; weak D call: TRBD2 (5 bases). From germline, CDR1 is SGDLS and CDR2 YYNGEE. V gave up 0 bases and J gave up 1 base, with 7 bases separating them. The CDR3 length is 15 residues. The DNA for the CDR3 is TGTGCCAGCAGCGTAGCAAGCGGGAACACCGGGGAGCTGTTTTTT. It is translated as CASSVASGNTGELFF.

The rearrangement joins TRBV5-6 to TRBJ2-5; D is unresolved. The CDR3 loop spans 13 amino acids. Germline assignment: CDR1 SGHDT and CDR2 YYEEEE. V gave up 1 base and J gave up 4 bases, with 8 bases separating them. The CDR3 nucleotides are TGTGCCAGCAGCTTGTTTAGAGGAGAGACCCAGTACTTC. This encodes CASSLFRGETQYF. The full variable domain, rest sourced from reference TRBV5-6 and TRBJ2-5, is DAGVTQSPTHLIKTRGQQVTLRCSPKSGHDTVSWYQQALGQGPQFIFQYYEEEERQRGNFPDRFSGHQFPNYSSELNVNALLLGDSALYLCASSLFRGETQYFGPGTRLLVL.

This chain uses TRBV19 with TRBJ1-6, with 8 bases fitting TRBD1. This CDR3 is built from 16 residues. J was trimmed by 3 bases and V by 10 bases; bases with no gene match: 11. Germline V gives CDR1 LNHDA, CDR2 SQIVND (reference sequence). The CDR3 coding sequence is TGTGCCACAGTCGTCAGGGGGCTAATCTATAATTCACCCCTCCACTTT. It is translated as CATVVRGLIYNSPLHF.

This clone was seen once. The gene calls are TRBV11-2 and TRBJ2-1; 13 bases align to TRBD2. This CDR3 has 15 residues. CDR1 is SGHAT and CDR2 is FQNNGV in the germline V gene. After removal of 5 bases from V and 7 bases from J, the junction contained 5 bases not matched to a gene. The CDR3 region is CASSETSGRMNEQFF. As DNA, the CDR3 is TGTGCCAGCAGCGAGACTAGCGGGAGGATGAATGAGCAGTTCTTC.

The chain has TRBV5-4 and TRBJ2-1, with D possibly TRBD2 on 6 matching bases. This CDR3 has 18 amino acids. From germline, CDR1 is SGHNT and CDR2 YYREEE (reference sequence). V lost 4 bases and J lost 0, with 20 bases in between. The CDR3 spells CASSQEVWDSSSYNEQFF. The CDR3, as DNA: TGTGCCAGCAGCCAGGAGGTCTGGGACTCCAGCTCCTACAATGAGCAGTTCTTC.

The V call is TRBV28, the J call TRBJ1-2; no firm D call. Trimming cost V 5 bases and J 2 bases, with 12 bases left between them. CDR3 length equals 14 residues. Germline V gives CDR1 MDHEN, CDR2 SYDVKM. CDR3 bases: TGTGCCAGCAGTCTCTCTAACCCAAACTATGGCTACACCTTC. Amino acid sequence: CASSLSNPNYGYTF.

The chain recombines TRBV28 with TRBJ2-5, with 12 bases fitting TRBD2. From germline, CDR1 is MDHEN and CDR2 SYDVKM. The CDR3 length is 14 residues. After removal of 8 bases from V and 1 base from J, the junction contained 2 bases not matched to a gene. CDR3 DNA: TGTGCCAGCGGGACTAGCGGGTTCCAAGAGACCCAGTACTTC. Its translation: CASGTSGFQETQYF.

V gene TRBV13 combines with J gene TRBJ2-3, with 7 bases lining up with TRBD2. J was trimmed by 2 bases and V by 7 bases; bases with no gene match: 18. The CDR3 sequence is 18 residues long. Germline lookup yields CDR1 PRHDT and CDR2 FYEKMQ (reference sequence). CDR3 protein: CASTTRVAGVGDTDTQYF. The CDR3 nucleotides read TGTGCCAGCACCACCAGGGTGGCGGGAGTGGGGGACACAGATACGCAGTATTTT.

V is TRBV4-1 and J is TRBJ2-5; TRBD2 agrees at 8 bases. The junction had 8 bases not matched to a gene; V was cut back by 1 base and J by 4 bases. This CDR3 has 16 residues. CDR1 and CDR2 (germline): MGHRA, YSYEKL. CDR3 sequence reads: CASSQAGTRGLETQYF. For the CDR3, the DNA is TGCGCCAGCAGCCAAGCGGGGACTAGGGGATTAGAGACCCAGTACTTC.

CDR3 sequence (DNA): TGTGCCAGTACAGAACGATATAATTCACCCCTCCACTTT. Translated, it gives CASTERYNSPLHF. The V call is TRBV19, the J call TRBJ1-6; no clear D gene. Germline lookup yields CDR1 LNHDA and CDR2 SQIVND (reference sequence). The CDR3 is made up of 13 amino acids. V was shortened by 7 bases and J by 4 bases, with 8 bases between the two germline ends.

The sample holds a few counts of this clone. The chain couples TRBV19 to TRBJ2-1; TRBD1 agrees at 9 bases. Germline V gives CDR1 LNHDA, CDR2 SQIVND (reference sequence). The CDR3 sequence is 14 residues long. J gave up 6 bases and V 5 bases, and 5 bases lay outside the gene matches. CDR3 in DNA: TGTGCCAGTAGTCTCCAGGGACAGGGCAATGAGCAGTTCTTC. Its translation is CASSLQGQGNEQFF. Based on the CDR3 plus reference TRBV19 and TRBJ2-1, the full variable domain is DGGITQSPKYLFRKEGQNVTLSCEQNLNHDAMYWYRQDPGQGLRLIYYSQIVNDFQKGDIAEGYSVSREKKESFPLTVTSAQKNPTAFYLCASSLQGQGNEQFFGPGTRLTVL.

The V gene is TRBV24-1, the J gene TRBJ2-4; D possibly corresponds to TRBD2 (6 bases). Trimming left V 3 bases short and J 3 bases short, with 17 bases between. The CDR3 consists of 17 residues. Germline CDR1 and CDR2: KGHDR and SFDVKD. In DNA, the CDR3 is TGTGCCACCAGTGATCCCTGGGCCCGGCGGGGCAAAAACATTCAGTACTTC. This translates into CATSDPWARRGKNIQYF.

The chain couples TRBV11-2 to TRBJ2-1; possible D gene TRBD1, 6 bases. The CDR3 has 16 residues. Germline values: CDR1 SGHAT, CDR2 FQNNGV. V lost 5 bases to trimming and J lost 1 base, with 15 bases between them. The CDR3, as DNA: TGTGCCAGCAGCCCTCCGGGACACATATCCTACAATGAGCAGTTCTTC. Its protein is CASSPPGHISYNEQFF. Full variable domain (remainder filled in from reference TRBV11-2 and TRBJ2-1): EAGVAQSPRYKIIEKRQSVAFWCNPISGHATLYWYQQILGQGPKLLIQFQNNGVVDDSQLPKDRFSAERLKGVDSTLKIQPAKLEDSAVYLCASSPPGHISYNEQFFGPGTRLTVL.

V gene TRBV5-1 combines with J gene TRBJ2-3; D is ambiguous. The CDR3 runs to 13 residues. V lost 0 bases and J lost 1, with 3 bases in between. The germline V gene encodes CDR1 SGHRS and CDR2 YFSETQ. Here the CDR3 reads CASSLVGTDTQYF. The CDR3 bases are TGCGCCAGCAGCTTGGTAGGCACAGATACGCAGTATTTT.

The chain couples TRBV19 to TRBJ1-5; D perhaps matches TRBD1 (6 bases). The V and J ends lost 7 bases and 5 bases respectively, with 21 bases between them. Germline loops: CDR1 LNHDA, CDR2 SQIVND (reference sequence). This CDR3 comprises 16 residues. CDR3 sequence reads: CASKGGGARKDQPQHF. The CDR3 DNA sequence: TGTGCCAGTAAAGGGGGAGGGGCCAGGAAGGATCAGCCCCAGCATTTT.

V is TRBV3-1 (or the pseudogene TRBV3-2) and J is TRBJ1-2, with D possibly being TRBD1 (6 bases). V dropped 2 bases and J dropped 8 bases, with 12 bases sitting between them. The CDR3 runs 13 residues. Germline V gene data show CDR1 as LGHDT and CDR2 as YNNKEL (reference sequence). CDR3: CASSQLTGLGYTF. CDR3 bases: TGTGCCAGCAGCCAACTGACAGGCTTGGGCTACACCTTC.

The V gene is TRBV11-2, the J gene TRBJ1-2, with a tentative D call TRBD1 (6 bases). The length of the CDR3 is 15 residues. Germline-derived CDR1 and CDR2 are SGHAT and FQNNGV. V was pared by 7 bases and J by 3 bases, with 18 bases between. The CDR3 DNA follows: TGTGCCAGCAACCGAATCGGGGGGCTCTACTATGGCTACACCTTC. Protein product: CASNRIGGLYYGYTF.

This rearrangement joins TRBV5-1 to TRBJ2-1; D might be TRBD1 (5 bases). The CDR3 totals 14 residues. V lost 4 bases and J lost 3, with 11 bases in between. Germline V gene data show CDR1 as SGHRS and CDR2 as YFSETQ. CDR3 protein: CASSTRQSYNEQFF. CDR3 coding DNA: TGCGCCAGCAGCACGAGACAGAGCTACAATGAGCAGTTCTTC.